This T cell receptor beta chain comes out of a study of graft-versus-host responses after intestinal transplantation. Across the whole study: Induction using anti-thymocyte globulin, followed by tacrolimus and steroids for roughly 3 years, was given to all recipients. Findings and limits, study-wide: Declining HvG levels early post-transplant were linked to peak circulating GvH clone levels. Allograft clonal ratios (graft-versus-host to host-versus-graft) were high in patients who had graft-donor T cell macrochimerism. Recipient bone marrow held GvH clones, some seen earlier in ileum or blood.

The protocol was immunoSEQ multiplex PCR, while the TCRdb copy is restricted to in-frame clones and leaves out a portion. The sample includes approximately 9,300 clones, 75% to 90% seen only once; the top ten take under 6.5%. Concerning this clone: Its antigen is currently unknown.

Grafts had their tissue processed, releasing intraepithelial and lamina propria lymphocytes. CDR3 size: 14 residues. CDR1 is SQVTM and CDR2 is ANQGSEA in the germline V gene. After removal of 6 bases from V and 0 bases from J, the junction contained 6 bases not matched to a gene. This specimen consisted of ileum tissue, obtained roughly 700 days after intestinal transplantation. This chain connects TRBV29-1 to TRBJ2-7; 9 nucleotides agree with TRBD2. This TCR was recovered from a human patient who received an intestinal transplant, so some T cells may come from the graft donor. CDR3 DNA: TGCAGCGTCCCAGCGGGAGGTAGCTCCTACGAGCAGTACTTC. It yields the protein CSVPAGGSSYEQYF.